The 24 T cell receptor beta chains below all came from one sample that was sequenced in a study of identical twins. TCRdb passed the 5' RACE reads through MiXCR, listing each CDR3 protein once. Among 400,000 or so distinct CDR3 sequences listed, 9% to 10% were seen once. Sequenced: naive T cells sorted from blood. Every receptor here comes from a woman in her forties or fifties in good health.

Many counts were recorded for this clonotype. The chain links TRBV4-1 to TRBJ2-5, with D perhaps TRBD1 or TRBD2 (6 bases each). CDR3 size: 15 residues. With 2 bases removed from V and 4 bases from J, the gap between germline ends came to 14 bases. The germline V gene encodes CDR1 MGHRA and CDR2 YSYEKL. As DNA, the CDR3 is TGCGCCAGCAGCCAATACGGAGGGGGAGGAGAGACCCAGTACTTC. The encoded protein is CASSQYGGGGETQYF.

This chain joins TRBV5-5 and TRBJ2-1; possibly TRBD2 for D (6 bases). Germline CDR1 reads SGHKS; CDR2 reads YYEKEE (reference sequence). Trimming removed 4 bases from V and 10 bases from J, with 12 bases in between. CDR3 length equals 12 residues. CDR3: CASSLSSGEQFF. CDR3 bases: TGTGCCAGCAGCCTCAGTAGCGGCGAGCAGTTCTTC. Full variable domain (missing parts from reference TRBV5-5 and TRBJ2-1): DAGVTQSPTHLIKTRGQQVTLRCSPISGHKSVSWYQQVLGQGPQFIFQYYEKEERGRGNFPDRFSARQFPNYSSELNVNALLLGDSALYLCASSLSSGEQFFGPGTRLTVL.

This clonotype was detected only a few times. This sequence joins TRBV20-1 and TRBJ2-3, with D maybe TRBD1 (5 bases). The CDR3 loop spans 15 amino acids. Germline V gene lookup returns CDR1 DFQATT and CDR2 SNEGSKA (reference sequence). The V end lost 0 bases, the J end lost 0 bases, and 10 bases lay between the germline ends. For the CDR3, the DNA is TGCAGTGCTAGAGATCCGCGACAGAGCACAGATACGCAGTATTTT. Translated: CSARDPRQSTDTQYF.

V usage is TRBV6-1 and J usage is TRBJ1-2; D is unclear. Germline assignment: CDR1 MNHNS and CDR2 SASEGT. There are 12 residues in the CDR3. Trimming left V 7 bases short and J 4 bases short, with 10 bases between. In DNA form, the CDR3 reads TGTGCCAGCAAGTCCGACACCTATGGCTACACCTTC. Its protein is CASKSDTYGYTF.

This clonotype was seen ten or more times. The CDR3 loop is CASSLPSGSDEQFF. CDR3 DNA sequence: TGCGCCAGCAGCTTGCCCAGCGGGAGTGATGAGCAGTTCTTC. This chain links TRBV5-1 with TRBJ2-1; 8 positions match TRBD2. Germline CDR1 is SGHRS and CDR2 is YFSETQ. With 1 base clipped from V and 8 bases from J, the junction kept 5 bases outside the gene matches. The CDR3 sequence is 14 residues long.

This clonotype was recorded a few times. The gene calls are TRBV20-1 and TRBJ2-5, with D uncertain. This CDR3 region has 15 residues. Germline assignment: CDR1 DFQATT and CDR2 SNEGSKA (reference sequence). With 3 bases removed from V and 2 bases from J, the gap between germline ends came to 16 bases. CDR3 amino acids: CSASPPSGGQETQYF. The CDR3 nucleotides are TGCAGTGCTAGCCCCCCCTCGGGCGGACAAGAGACCCAGTACTTC.

The sample holds many counts of this clonotype. This chain uses TRBV5-6 with TRBJ2-2; D not certain. CDR3 size: 14 residues. V was cut by 1 base and J by 5 bases, with 9 bases left in between. Germline-derived CDR1 and CDR2 are SGHDT and YYEEEE. The CDR3 bases are TGTGCCAGCAGCTTGATCGGTGGGACCGGGGAGCTGTTTTTT. Translation: CASSLIGGTGELFF.

V is TRBV20-1 and J is TRBJ1-2; D not certain. The CDR3 runs to 14 residues. V was pared by 0 bases and J by 4 bases, with 12 bases between. Per the germline V gene, CDR1 is DFQATT and CDR2 is SNEGSKA (reference sequence). The chain's CDR3 is CSARDLEETYGYTF. DNA for the CDR3: TGCAGTGCTAGAGATCTGGAGGAGACCTATGGCTACACCTTC.

There are a few counts of this clonotype. This chain joins TRBV7-2 and TRBJ2-1, with TRBD2 matching 7 bases. Trimming at V came to 1 base and at J to 5 bases, leaving 5 bases not matched to a gene. Germline CDR1 reads SGHTA; CDR2 reads FQGNSA. The CDR3 spans 15 residues. CDR3 bases: TGTGCCAGCAGCTTAGATACTAGCGACCACAATGAGCAGTTCTTC. This translates into CASSLDTSDHNEQFF.

The chain uses TRBV29-1 and TRBJ2-1; a possible D gene is TRBD2 (6 bases). The V end lost 5 bases, the J end lost 2 bases, and 19 bases lay between the germline ends. Per the germline V gene, CDR1 is SQVTM and CDR2 is ANQGSEA. CDR3 length: 16 residues. The CDR3 spells CSVRGVPNSAYNEQFF. As DNA, the CDR3 is TGCAGCGTTCGCGGGGTCCCGAACAGTGCCTACAATGAGCAGTTCTTC.

The chain carries TRBV9 and TRBJ1-1, with D possibly matching TRBD1 (6 bases). Germline values: CDR1 SGDLS, CDR2 YYNGEE. The CDR3 runs to 13 residues. V was clipped by 3 bases and J by 0 bases, with 6 bases between them. CDR3: CASSAGVNTEAFF. DNA of the CDR3: TGTGCCAGCAGCGCAGGGGTGAACACTGAAGCTTTCTTT.

Ten or more counts support this clonotype. This chain connects TRBV12-3 or TRBV12-4 to TRBJ1-2; D is unresolved. The CDR3 is 12 residues long. V gave up 5 bases and J gave up 3 bases, with 7 bases separating them. CDR3 sequence: CASSPIDYGYTF. The CDR3 DNA is TGTGCCAGCAGTCCTATCGACTATGGCTACACCTTC.

This clonotype was counted ten times or more. The junction and the germline gene differ at one end; a read error may be behind it. The rearrangement joins TRBV5-1 to TRBJ2-5; D gene ambiguous. The CDR3 covers 12 residues. CDR1 and CDR2 (germline): SGHRS, YFSETQ. CDR3 sequence reads: CASSFPKETQYF. DNA of the CDR3: TGTGCCAGCAGCTTCCCCAAAGAGACCCAGTACTTC.

This CDR3 reads CASSLVAGVGIEQYV. DNA for the CDR3: TGTGCCAGCAGCTTAGTTGCGGGAGTCGGTATAGAGCAGTACGTC. The rearrangement links TRBV11-2 to TRBJ2-7; 7 bases match TRBD2. The V gene end was trimmed by 1 base and the J gene end by 7 bases; junction bases not matched to a gene: 10. Germline V gene sequence: CDR1 SGHAT, CDR2 FQNNGV. The CDR3 totals 15 residues.

The chain recombines TRBV2 with TRBJ2-7, with TRBD2 matching over 9 bases. From germline, CDR1 is SNHLY and CDR2 FYNNEI. Trimming took 10 bases from V and 2 from J; bases not matched to a gene: 12. The CDR3 extends over 15 amino acids. CDR3 amino acids: CATGHRLAATYEQYV. Written as DNA, the CDR3 is TGTGCCACCGGGCATAGACTAGCGGCCACCTACGAGCAGTACGTC.

There are a few counts of this clonotype. This chain connects TRBV6-6 to TRBJ2-5; 8 positions agree with TRBD2. Trimming at V came to 8 bases and at J to 5 bases, leaving 7 bases not matched to a gene. Germline loops: CDR1 MNHNY, CDR2 SVGAGI (reference sequence). The CDR3 extends over 13 amino acids. The CDR3 here is CASLGLEGETQYF. CDR3 in DNA: TGTGCCAGCCTGGGACTAGAAGGGGAGACCCAGTACTTC.

This clonotype was detected many times. The gene calls are TRBV29-1 and TRBJ2-5; TRBD2 matches 10 bases. Trimming took 3 bases from V and 4 from J; bases not matched to a gene: 5. This CDR3 has 14 residues. Looked up from germline, CDR1 is SQVTM and CDR2 is ANQGSEA. Written as DNA, the CDR3 is TGCAGCGTTGACCCTAGCGGGAGAGGAGAGACCCAGTACTTC. Translated, it gives CSVDPSGRGETQYF.

The chain joins TRBV27 to TRBJ2-7; 11 positions match TRBD1. Trimming cost V 3 bases and J 7 bases; bases outside gene matches: 11. Germline V gives CDR1 MNHEY, CDR2 SMNVEV (reference sequence). The CDR3 spans 16 residues. The CDR3 sequence is CASSFLPGQGVGEQYF. The CDR3 bases are TGTGCCAGCAGTTTCCTCCCGGGACAGGGGGTCGGGGAGCAGTACTTC.

CDR3 sequence reads: CSAYRGLAGAGGELFF. The CDR3 nucleotides are TGCAGTGCTTACCGGGGACTAGCGGGAGCCGGCGGGGAGCTGTTTTTT. The J gene is TRBJ2-2, the V gene TRBV20-1, with TRBD2 identical over 14 bases. V was pared by 5 bases and J by 7 bases, with 9 bases of the junction left unmatched. CDR1 and CDR2 from the germline V gene are DFQATT and SNEGSKA (reference sequence). This CDR3 region has 16 residues.

This clonotype was counted between two and nine times. The chain combines TRBV5-1 with TRBJ2-5, with 7 bases matching TRBD2. The CDR3 runs to 16 residues. After removal of 0 bases from V and 2 bases from J, the junction contained 7 bases not matched to a gene. The germline V gene has CDR1 SGHRS and CDR2 YFSETQ. The chain's CDR3 is CASSLDAAGTQETQYF. The CDR3 coding sequence is TGCGCCAGCAGCTTGGATGCAGCGGGGACTCAAGAGACCCAGTACTTC. The full variable domain, completed using reference TRBV5-1 and TRBJ2-5, is KAGVTQTPRYLIKTRGQQVTLSCSPISGHRSVSWYQQTPGQGLQFLFEYFSETQRNKGNFPGRFSGRQFSNSRSEMNVSTLELGDSALYLCASSLDAAGTQETQYFGPGTRLLVL.

In this sample, this clonotype turned up many times. V usage is TRBV7-8 and J usage is TRBJ2-5, with unresolved D. The CDR3 consists of 14 residues. Germline CDR1 SGHVS, CDR2 FQNEAQ. V shed 5 bases and J shed 1 base, with 11 bases lying between them. CDR3 region: CASSIRRFQETQYF. CDR3 in DNA: TGTGCCAGCAGCATCCGGCGGTTCCAAGAGACCCAGTACTTC.

This clonotype has just a few counts. J is TRBJ2-7 and V is TRBV5-1; TRBD1 matches at 10 bases. With 4 bases clipped from V and 5 bases from J, the junction kept 6 bases outside the gene matches. CDR1 is SGHRS and CDR2 is YFSETQ in the germline V gene. The CDR3 is 14 residues long. The CDR3 region has the DNA TGCGCCAGCAGCCCCCCGGGACAGGGGAACGAGCAGTACTTC. Encoded protein: CASSPPGQGNEQYF.

This clonotype was picked up many times. J is TRBJ2-7 and V is TRBV12-3 or TRBV12-4; no reliable D call. V shed 5 bases and J shed 4 bases, with 6 bases lying between them. The CDR3 is 11 amino acids. The CDR3 DNA follows: TGTGCCAGCAGTCCCAATTACGAGCAGTACTTC. Its protein product is CASSPNYEQYF.

This clonotype was found many times. The chain joins TRBV12-3 or TRBV12-4 to TRBJ2-1; 11 bases are a match to TRBD2. The CDR3 is 16 residues long. With 6 bases clipped from V and 3 bases from J, the junction kept 7 bases outside the gene matches. The CDR3 reads CASSKTSGTFYNEQFF. Written as DNA, the CDR3 is TGTGCCAGCAGCAAGACTAGCGGGACGTTCTACAATGAGCAGTTCTTC.